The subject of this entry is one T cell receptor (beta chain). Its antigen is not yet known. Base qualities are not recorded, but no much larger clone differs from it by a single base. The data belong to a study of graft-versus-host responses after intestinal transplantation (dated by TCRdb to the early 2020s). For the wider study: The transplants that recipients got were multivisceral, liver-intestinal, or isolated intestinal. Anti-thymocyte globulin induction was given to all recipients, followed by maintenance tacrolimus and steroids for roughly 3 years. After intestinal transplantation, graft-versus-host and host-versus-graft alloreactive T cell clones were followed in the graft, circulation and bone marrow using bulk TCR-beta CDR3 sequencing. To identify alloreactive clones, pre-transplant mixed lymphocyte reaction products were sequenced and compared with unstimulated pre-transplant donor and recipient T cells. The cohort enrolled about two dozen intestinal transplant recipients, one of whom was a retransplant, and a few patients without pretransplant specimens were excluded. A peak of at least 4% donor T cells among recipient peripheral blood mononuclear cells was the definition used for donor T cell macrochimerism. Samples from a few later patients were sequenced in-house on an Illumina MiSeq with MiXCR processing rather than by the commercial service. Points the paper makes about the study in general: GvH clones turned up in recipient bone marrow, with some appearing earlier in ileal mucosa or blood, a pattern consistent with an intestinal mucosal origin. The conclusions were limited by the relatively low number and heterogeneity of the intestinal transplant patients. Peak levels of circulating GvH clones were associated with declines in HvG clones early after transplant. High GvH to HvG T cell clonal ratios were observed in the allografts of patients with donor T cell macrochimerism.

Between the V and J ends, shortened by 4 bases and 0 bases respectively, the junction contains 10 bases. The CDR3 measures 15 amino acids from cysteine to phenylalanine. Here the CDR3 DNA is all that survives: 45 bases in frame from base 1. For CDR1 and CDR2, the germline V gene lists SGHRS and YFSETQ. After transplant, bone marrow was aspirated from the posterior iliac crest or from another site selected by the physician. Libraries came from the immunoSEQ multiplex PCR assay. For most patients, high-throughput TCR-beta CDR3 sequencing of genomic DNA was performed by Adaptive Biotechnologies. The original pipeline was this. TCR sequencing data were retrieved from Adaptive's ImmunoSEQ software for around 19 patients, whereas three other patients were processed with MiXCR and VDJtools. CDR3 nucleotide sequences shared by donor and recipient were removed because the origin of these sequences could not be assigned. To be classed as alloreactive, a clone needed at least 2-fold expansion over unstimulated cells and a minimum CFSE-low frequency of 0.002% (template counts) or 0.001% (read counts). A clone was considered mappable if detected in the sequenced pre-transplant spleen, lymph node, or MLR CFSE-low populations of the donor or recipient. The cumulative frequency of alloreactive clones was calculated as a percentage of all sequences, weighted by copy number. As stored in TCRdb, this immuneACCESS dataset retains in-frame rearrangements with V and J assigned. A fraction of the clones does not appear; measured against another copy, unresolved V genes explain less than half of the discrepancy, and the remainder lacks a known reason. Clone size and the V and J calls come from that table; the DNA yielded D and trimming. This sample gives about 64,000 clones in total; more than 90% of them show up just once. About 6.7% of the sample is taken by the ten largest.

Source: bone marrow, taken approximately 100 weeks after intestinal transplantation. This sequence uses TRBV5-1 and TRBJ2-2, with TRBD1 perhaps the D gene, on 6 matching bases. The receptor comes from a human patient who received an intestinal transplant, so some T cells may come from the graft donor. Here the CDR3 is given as CASSGTRTNTGELFF. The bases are TGCGCCAGCAGCGGGACACGGACGAACACCGGGGAGCTGTTTTTT.